A selection of T cell receptor beta chains follows, all from one sample in a study of CD8+CD57+ T cells in acquired aplastic anemia. MiXCR, applied by TCRdb to the reads, yields one record per CDR3 protein. Found here are 100,000 to 150,000 distinct CDR3 sequences, under 60% of them singletons; the top ten hold 25% to 30%. Input material: sorted CD4+, CD8+, or CD8+CD57+ T cells (not recorded which) from PBMCs. All receptors come from a human donor with aplastic anemia. CDR3s include the opening cysteine and the closing phenylalanine or tryptophan. The D gene is left open where the match is weak. Rows give clone size only sometimes, using once, few, many, or a class for an expanded clone.

clone_size j_call v_call d_call cdr3_nt cdr3_aa
many TRBJ2-5 TRBV11-2 NA TGTGCCAGCAGCCACGTACCTGCGCAAGAGACCCAGTACTTC CASSHVPAQETQYF
NA TRBJ2-5 TRBV29-1 TRBD2 TGCAGCGTTGAATACCCGGGACTAGCGGGTGAGACCCAGTACTTC CSVEYPGLAGETQYF
few TRBJ1-2 TRBV7-2 TRBD1 TGTGCCAGCAGCTTAGACCAGGGGGCGCGCGGCTACACCTTC CASSLDQGARGYTF
many TRBJ2-1 TRBV7-9 NA TGTGCCAGCAGCTTACATCCGGGACAAAAAGCCTACAATGAGCAGTTCTTC CASSLHPGQKAYNEQFF
once TRBJ1-2 TRBV2 TRBD1 TGTGCCAGCAAGACTGGACAGGGGGTCTATGGCTACACCTTC CASKTGQGVYGYTF
NA TRBJ2-2 TRBV2 TRBD2 TGTGCCAGCAGTGGCGGGGGAACGAACACCGGGGAGCTGTTTTTT CASSGGGTNTGELFF
NA TRBJ2-3 TRBV7-3 NA TGTGCCAGCAGTACCTCCGGGACTCGAGAGCAGTATTTT CASSTSGTREQYF
NA TRBJ1-5 TRBV10-3 TRBD1 TGTGACAGGACAGGATATAGCAATCAGCCCCAGCATTTT CDRTGYSNQPQHF
NA TRBJ1-2 TRBV11-1 NA TGTGCCAGCAGCTTAGCCGGTAGTACAGGGAATCATGGCTACACCTTC CASSLAGSTGNHGYTF
NA TRBJ1-4 TRBV11-2 NA TGTGCCAGCAGCCGAAGTTCGTGGAGGGCGACGGGTGAAAAACTGTTTTTT CASSRSSWRATGEKLFF
many TRBJ1-1 TRBV7-9 NA TGTGCCAGCAGCTCTTGGAGCTCTGAAGCTTTCTTT CASSSWSSEAFF
NA TRBJ2-5 TRBV29-1 TRBD2 TGCAGCGTTCAGCGGGGTAGCGGGAGCCAAGAGACCCAGTACTTC CSVQRGSGSQETQYF
NA TRBJ2-5 TRBV9 TRBD1 TGTGCCAGCAGAGTGGGACAGGGACCGTACGAGACCCAGTACTTC CASRVGQGPYETQYF
NA TRBJ2-3 TRBV20-1 TRBD2 TGCAGTGCTAGTAAGCGGGGGTCGGGCACAGATACGCAGTATTTT CSASKRGSGTDTQYF
NA TRBJ1-3 TRBV7-8 NA TGTGCCAGCAGCCTCCGTGGGCCAGGAACGTACTCTGGAAACACCATATATTTT CASSLRGPGTYSGNTIYF
many TRBJ2-3 TRBV5-6 TRBD1 TGTGCCAGCAGCGCCGGGACAGTAAACACAGATACGCAGTATTTT CASSAGTVNTDTQYF
NA TRBJ1-1 TRBV7-8 NA TGTGCCAGCAGCTTAGGCTTGGTCACTGAAGCTTTCTTT CASSLGLVTEAFF
few TRBJ2-5 TRBV30 TRBD2 TGTGCCTGGACCAAGGGACTAGCGGGAGTCGTCCAAGAGACCCAGTACTTC CAWTKGLAGVVQETQYF
NA TRBJ2-1 TRBV15 NA TGTGCCACCAGCAGAAGGGGCGGTCTGAATGATGAGCAGTTCTTC CATSRRGGLNDEQFF
NA TRBJ2-2 TRBV11-1 TRBD1 TGTGCCAGCAGTCTACTCCCCGGACAGGGGGCGCGAGGCGGGGAGCTGTTTTTT CASSLLPGQGARGGELFF
NA TRBJ2-7 TRBV11-2 TRBD1 TGTGCCAGCAGCCTAGGGACAGGGGGCAATTTCTACGAGCAGTACTTC CASSLGTGGNFYEQYF
NA TRBJ1-4 TRBV6-5 NA TGTGCCAGCAGTTACGTTCGGGGTGAAAAACTGTTTTTT CASSYVRGEKLFF
NA TRBJ1-6 TRBV2 NA TGTGCCAGCAGAAGAAGGATGGGATCAGGAGGATATTCACCCCTCCACTTT CASRRRMGSGGYSPLHF
NA TRBJ2-5 TRBV24-1 TRBD2 TGTGCCACCAGACTAGCGGGGGGAGAGACCCAGTACTTC CATRLAGGETQYF
NA TRBJ2-7 TRBV6-4 TRBD1 TGTGCCAGCAGTGTGACAGGGGGCGCCAGCTACGAGCAGTACTTC CASSVTGGASYEQYF
NA TRBJ1-1 TRBV4-3 NA TGCGCCAGCAGCCAAGATATGGGCATGAACACTGAAGCTTTCTTT CASSQDMGMNTEAFF
once TRBJ1-4 TRBV15 NA TGTGCCACCAGCATGGGGACCTCTAATGAAAAACTGTTTTTT CATSMGTSNEKLFF
few TRBJ1-1 TRBV7-6 NA TGTGCCAGCAGCATCGGGATGAACACTGAAGCTTTCTTT CASSIGMNTEAFF
NA TRBJ1-4 TRBV19 NA TGTGCCAGTAGTGTCGCCAGGGGATCTAATGAAAAACTGTTTTTT CASSVARGSNEKLFF
NA TRBJ1-1 TRBV12-3/TRBV12-4 NA TGTGCCAGCAGTTTAAGGACAGCTTTGAACACTGAAGCTTTCTTT CASSLRTALNTEAFF
once TRBJ2-5 TRBV9 NA TGTGCCAGCAGCGTAGGATTACAAGAGACCCAGTACTTC CASSVGLQETQYF
NA TRBJ1-2 TRBV15 NA TGTGCCACCAGCAGTGAAAGGTGGGGCTACACCTTC CATSSERWGYTF
NA TRBJ1-6 TRBV2 NA TGTGCCAGCAGGGGCCAGGGCTCACCCCTCCACTTT CASRGQGSPLHF
few TRBJ1-1 TRBV10-3 NA TGTGCCATCAGTGCCTCGCCTGGAGGAACTGAAGCCTTCTTT CAISASPGGTEAFF
few TRBJ2-7 TRBV29-1 NA TGCAGCCCTGGTTGGTCCCAGTACTTC CSPGWSQYF
once TRBJ2-3 TRBV30 TRBD2 TGTGCCTGGTCTAGCGGGGGTAGAGTGGAGACGCAGTATTTT CAWSSGGRVETQYF
many TRBJ2-7 TRBV19 TRBD2 TGTGCCAGTAGTACAGGGGGACTAGCGGCCCCCTACGAGCAGTACTTC CASSTGGLAAPYEQYF
many TRBJ2-7 TRBV13 TRBD2 TGTGCCAGCAGCCCCTCGAGCGGGGGACCGGGTTACGAGCAGTACTTC CASSPSSGGPGYEQYF
NA TRBJ1-2 TRBV2 NA TGTGCCAGCACCGGACCCACCCCGGACGACTATGGCTACACCTTT CASTGPTPDDYGYTF
many TRBJ2-1 TRBV7-8 TRBD1 TGTGCCAGCAGCTTAGGGAACAGGGGTGGCTACAATGAGCAGTTCTTC CASSLGNRGGYNEQFF
few TRBJ1-2 TRBV20-1 NA TGCAGTGCACTTCTCGAACTCTATGGCTACACCTTC CSALLELYGYTF
few TRBJ2-4 TRBV6-2/TRBV6-3 TRBD2 TGTGCCAGCAGTTTCCCGACTAGCACACTAGCCAAAAACATTCAGTACTTC CASSFPTSTLAKNIQYF
many TRBJ2-2 TRBV5-5 NA TGTGCCAGCAGGGGGGAGAACACCGGGGAGCTGTTTTTT CASRGENTGELFF
NA TRBJ1-2 TRBV19 NA TGTGCCAGTAGTATACCTAGAAGAGGCTACACCTTC CASSIPRRGYTF
few TRBJ1-2 TRBV28 NA TGTGCCAGCTCGAACACAGGCAACTATGGCTACACCTTC CASSNTGNYGYTF